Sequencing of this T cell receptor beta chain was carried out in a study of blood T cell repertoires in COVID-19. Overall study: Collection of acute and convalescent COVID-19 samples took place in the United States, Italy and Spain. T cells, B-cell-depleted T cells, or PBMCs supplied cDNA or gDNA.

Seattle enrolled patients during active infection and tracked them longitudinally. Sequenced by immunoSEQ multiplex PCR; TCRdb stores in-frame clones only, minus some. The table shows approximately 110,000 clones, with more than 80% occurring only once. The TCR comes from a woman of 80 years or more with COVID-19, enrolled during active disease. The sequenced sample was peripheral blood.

The CDR3, as DNA: TGTGCCAGTAGCCCTCCGGGACTAGCGGGAGTAGGGGGTTGGCAGTTCTTC. Its translation: CASSPPGLAGVGGWQFF. The V and J genes are TRBV19 and TRBJ2-1, with TRBD2 matching 14 bases. Germline CDR1 is LNHDA and CDR2 is SQIVND (reference sequence). This CDR3 comprises 17 residues. Trimming removed 6 bases from V and 12 bases from J; junction bases left unmatched: 16.